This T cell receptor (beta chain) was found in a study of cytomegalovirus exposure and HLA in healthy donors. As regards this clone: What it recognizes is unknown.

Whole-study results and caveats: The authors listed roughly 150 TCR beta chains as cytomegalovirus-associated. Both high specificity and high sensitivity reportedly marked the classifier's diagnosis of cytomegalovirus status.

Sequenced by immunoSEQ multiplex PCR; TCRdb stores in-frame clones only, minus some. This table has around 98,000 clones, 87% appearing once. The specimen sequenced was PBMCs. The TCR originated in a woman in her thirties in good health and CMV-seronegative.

Written as DNA, the CDR3 is TGTGCCAGCAGCCCCCGAGACAGGTCCTTAGGGGGCTACACCTTC. It codes for CASSPRDRSLGGYTF. This sequence joins TRBV5-4 and TRBJ1-2; tentatively, D is TRBD1 (6 bases). Germline CDR1 is SGHNT and CDR2 is YYREEE (reference sequence). The CDR3 extends over 15 amino acids. V was clipped by 4 bases and J by 8 bases, with 21 bases between them.